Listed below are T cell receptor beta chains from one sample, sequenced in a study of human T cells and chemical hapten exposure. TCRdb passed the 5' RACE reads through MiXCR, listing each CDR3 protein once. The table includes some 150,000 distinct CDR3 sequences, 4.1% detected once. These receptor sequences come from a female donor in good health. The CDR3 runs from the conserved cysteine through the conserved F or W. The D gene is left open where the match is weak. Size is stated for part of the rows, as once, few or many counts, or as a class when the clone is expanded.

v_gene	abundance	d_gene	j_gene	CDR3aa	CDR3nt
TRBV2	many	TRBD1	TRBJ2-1	CASSVQGASEQFF	TGTGCCAGCAGTGTTCAGGGGGCGAGTGAGCAGTTCTTC
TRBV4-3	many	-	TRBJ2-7	CASSQDSPGALSYEQYF	TGCGCCAGCAGCCAAGATTCACCAGGGGCCCTCTCCTACGAGCAGTACTTC
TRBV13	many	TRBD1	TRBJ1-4	CASSGTGDGEKLFF	TGTGCCAGCAGCGGGACAGGGGATGGTGAAAAACTGTTTTTT
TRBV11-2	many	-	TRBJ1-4	CASSLSRGTNEKLFF	TGTGCCAGCAGCTTAAGCAGGGGTACTAATGAAAAACTGTTTTTT
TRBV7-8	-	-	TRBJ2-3	CASSMGGAETDTQYF	TGTGCCAGTTCGATGGGGGGGGCTGAAACAGATACGCAGTATTTT
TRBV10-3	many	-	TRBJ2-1	CAISEEGYYNEQFF	TGTGCCATCAGTGAGGAGGGCTACTACAATGAGCAGTTCTTC
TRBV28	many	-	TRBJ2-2	CASMAREYTGELFF	TGTGCCAGCATGGCCCGGGAATACACCGGGGAGCTGTTTTTT
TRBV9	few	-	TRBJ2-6	CASSVRGPTTGANVLTF	TGTGCCAGCAGCGTCAGGGGACCCACAACTGGGGCCAACGTCCTGACTTTC
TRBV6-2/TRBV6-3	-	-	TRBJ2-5	CASGGGRQETQYF	TGTGCCAGCGGGGGAGGCCGTCAAGAGACCCAGTACTTC
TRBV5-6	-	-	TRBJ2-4	CASSFRLLVHADKNIQYF	TGTGCCAGCAGCTTTCGTTTGTTGGTCCACGCAGACAAAAACATTCAGTACTTC
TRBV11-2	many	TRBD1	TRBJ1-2	CASSIYRGNYGYTF	TGTGCCAGCAGCATATACAGGGGCAACTATGGCTACACCTTC
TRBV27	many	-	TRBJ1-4	CASSLRGEKLFF	TGTGCCAGCAGTTTACGGGGGGAAAAACTGTTTTTT
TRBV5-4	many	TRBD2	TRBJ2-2	CASRGTRTGELFF	TGTGCCAGCAGAGGGACTAGAACGGGGGAGCTGTTTTTT
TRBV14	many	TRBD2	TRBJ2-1	CASSQRYGTSGNEQFF	TGTGCCAGCAGCCAAAGGTACGGGACTAGCGGCAATGAGCAGTTCTTC
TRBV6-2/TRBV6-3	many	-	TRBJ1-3	CASTNRGLRGNTIYF	TGTGCCAGCACCAACCGGGGTCTACGTGGAAACACCATATATTTT
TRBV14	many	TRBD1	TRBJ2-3	CASSRRDRVGADTQYF	TGTGCCAGCAGCCGCCGGGACAGGGTGGGGGCAGATACGCAGTATTTT
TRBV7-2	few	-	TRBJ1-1	CASSLSRDTEAFF	TGTGCCAGCAGCTTGAGCCGGGACACTGAAGCTTTCTTT
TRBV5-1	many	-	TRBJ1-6	CASSLATAAALHF	TGCGCCAGCAGCTTGGCCACCGCCGCAGCCCTCCACTTT
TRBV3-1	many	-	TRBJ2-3	CASSLSSNTQYF	TGTGCCAGCAGCCTTTCGAGTAATACGCAGTATTTT
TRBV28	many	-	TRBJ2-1	CASSFEGGPYNEQFF	TGTGCCAGCAGTTTTGAAGGGGGACCATACAATGAGCAGTTCTTC
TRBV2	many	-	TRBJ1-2	CASLNGGESYGYTF	TGTGCCAGCCTAAACGGAGGGGAGAGCTATGGCTACACCTTC
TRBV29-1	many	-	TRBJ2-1	CSVTPDGYNEQFF	TGCAGCGTTACACCGGACGGGTACAATGAGCAGTTCTTC
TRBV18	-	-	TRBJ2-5	CASSPSGRLEIQYF	TGTGCCAGCTCACCATCCGGCCGCCTCGAGATCCAGTACTTC
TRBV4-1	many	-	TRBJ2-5	CASSQDWGRETQYF	TGCGCCAGCAGCCAAGATTGGGGGAGGGAGACCCAGTACTTC
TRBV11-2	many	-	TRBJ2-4	CASSLETGSQNIQYF	TGTGCCAGCAGCTTAGAAACAGGGTCCCAAAACATTCAGTACTTC
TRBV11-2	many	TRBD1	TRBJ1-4	CASSPQGATNEKLFF	TGTGCCAGCAGCCCCCAGGGGGCAACTAATGAAAAACTGTTTTTT
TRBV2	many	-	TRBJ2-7	CASSDQGSSYEQYF	TGTGCCAGCAGTGACCAGGGATCTAGTTACGAGCAGTACTTC
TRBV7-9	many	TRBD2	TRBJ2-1	CASSLAGGRSHNEQFF	TGTGCCAGCAGCTTAGCGGGGGGGAGATCCCACAATGAGCAGTTCTTC
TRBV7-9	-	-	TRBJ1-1	CASSSQPKGNTEVFF	TGTGCCAGCAGCTCCCAACCCAAAGGGAACACTGAAGTTTTCTTT
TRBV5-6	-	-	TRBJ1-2	CASSQFGVDFYGYTF	TGTGCCAGCAGCCAGTTTGGTGTAGACTTCTATGGCTACACCTTC
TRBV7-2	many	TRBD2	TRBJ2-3	CASSWTSGGLDTQYF	TGTGCCAGCAGTTGGACTAGCGGGGGGTTGGATACGCAGTATTTT
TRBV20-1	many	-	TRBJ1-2	CSARVVGGYTF	TGCAGTGCTAGAGTTGTGGGAGGCTACACCTTC
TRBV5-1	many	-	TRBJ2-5	CASSSPPGETQYF	TGCGCCAGCAGCTCCCCCCCTGGAGAGACCCAGTACTTC
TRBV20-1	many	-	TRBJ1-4	CSASAEGNEKLFF	TGCAGTGCTAGCGCTGAAGGAAATGAAAAACTGTTTTTT
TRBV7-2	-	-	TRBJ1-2	CASSLAGGEHYGYTF	TGTGCCAGCAGCTTGGCCGGGGGCGAGCACTATGGCTACACCTTC
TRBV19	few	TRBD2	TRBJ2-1	CASRPAGGQYNEQFF	TGTGCCAGTAGACCAGCGGGGGGCCAGTACAATGAGCAGTTCTTC
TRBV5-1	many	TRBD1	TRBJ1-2	CASSARQGGFSYGYTF	TGCGCCAGCAGCGCCCGGCAGGGGGGCTTCTCCTATGGCTACACCTTC
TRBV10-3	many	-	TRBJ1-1	CAISPRPGQNTEAFF	TGTGCCATCAGTCCACGCCCGGGTCAGAACACTGAAGCTTTCTTT
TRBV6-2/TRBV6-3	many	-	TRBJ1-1	CASSLTETGTEAFF	TGTGCCAGCAGTTTGACAGAGACGGGGACTGAAGCTTTCTTT
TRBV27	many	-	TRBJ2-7	CASSPFRDGSYEQYF	TGTGCCAGCAGTCCCTTTCGGGACGGGTCCTACGAGCAGTACTTC
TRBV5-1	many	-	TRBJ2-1	CASSSLGNEQFF	TGCGCCAGCAGCTCCCTAGGGAATGAGCAGTTCTTC
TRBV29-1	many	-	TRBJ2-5	CSHAGAKTQYF	TGCAGCCACGCAGGGGCCAAGACCCAGTACTTC